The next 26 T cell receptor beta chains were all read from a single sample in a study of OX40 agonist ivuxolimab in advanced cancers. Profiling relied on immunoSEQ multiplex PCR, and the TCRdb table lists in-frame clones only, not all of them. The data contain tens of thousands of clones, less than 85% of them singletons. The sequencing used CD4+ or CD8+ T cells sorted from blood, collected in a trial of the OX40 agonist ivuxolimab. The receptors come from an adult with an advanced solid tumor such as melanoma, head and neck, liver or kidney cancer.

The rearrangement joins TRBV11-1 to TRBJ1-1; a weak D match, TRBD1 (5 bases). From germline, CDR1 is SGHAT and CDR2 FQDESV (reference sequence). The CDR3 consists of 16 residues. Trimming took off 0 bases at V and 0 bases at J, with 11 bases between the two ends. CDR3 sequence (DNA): TGTGCCAGCAGCTTAGCTGGGGGGTACATGAACACTGAAGCTTTCTTT. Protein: CASSLAGGYMNTEAFF.

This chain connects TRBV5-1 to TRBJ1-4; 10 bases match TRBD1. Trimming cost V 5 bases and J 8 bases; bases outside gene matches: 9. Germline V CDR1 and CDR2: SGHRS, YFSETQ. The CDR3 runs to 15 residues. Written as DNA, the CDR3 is TGCGCCAGCAGTCAGGAGACAGGGGGCGCGGAAAAACTGTTTTTT. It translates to CASSQETGGAEKLFF.

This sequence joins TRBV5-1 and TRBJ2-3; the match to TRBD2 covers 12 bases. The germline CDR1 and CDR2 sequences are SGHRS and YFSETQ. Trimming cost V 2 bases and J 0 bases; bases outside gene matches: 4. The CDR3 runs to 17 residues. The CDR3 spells CASSFGLAGKSTDTQYF. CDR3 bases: TGCGCCAGCAGCTTCGGACTAGCGGGGAAGAGCACAGATACGCAGTATTTT.

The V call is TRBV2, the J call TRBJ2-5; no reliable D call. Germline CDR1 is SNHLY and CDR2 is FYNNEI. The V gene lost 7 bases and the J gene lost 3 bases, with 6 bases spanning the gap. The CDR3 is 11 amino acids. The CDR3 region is CASTGEETQYF. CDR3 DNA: TGTGCCAGCACTGGGGAAGAGACCCAGTACTTC.

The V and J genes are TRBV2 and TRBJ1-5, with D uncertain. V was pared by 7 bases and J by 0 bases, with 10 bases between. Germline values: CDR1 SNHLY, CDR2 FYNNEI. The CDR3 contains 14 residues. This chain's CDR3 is CASTFHNSNQPQHF. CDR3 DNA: TGTGCCAGCACCTTCCATAATAGCAATCAGCCCCAGCATTTT. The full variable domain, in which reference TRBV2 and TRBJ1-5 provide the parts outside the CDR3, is EPEVTQTPSHQVTQMGQEVILRCVPISNHLYFYWYRQILGQKVEFLVSFYNNEISEKSEIFDDQFSVERPDGSNFTLKIRSTKLEDSAMYFCASTFHNSNQPQHFGDGTRLSIL.

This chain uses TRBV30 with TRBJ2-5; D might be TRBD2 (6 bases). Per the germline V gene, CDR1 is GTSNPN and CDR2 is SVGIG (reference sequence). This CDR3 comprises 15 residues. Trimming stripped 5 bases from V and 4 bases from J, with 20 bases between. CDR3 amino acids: CAWGGRTVVGETQYF. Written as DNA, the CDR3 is TGTGCCTGGGGAGGGCGGACTGTGGTCGGAGAGACCCAGTACTTC.

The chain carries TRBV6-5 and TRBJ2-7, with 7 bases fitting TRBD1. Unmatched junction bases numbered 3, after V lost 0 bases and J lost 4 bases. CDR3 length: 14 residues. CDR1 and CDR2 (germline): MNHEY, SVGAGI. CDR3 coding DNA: TGTGCCAGCAGTTACTCCGGGACAGCATACGAGCAGTACTTC. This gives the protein CASSYSGTAYEQYF.

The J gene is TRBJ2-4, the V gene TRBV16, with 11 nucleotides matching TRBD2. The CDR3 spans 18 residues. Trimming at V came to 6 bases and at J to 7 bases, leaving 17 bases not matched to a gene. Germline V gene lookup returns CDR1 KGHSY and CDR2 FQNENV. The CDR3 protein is CASSTPGLAGEMGNIQYF. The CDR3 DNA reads TGTGCCAGCAGTACGCCCGGACTAGCGGGCGAAATGGGTAACATTCAGTACTTC.

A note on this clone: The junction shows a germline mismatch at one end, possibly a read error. The CDR3 reads CASSLGGANNEQFF. The CDR3 DNA is TGTGCTAGCAGCTTAGGAGGGGCAAACAATGAGCAGTTCTTC. The chain recombines TRBV7-7 with TRBJ2-1; D perhaps matches TRBD2 (6 bases). Germline values: CDR1 SSHAT, CDR2 FNYEAQ (reference sequence). This CDR3 region has 14 residues.

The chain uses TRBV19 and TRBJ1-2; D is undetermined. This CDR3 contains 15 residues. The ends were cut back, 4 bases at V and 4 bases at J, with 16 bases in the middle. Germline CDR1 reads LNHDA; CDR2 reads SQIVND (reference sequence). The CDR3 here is CASSRSASYTYGYTF. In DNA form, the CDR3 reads TGTGCCAGTAGTAGATCAGCCTCGTACACCTATGGCTACACCTTC.

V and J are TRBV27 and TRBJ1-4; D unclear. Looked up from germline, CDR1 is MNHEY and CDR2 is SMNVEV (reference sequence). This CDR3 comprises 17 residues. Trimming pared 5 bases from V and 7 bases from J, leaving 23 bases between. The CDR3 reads CASSPRVIGFRVEKLFF. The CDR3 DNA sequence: TGTGCCAGCAGTCCCCGAGTGATCGGATTTCGAGTTGAAAAACTGTTTTTT.

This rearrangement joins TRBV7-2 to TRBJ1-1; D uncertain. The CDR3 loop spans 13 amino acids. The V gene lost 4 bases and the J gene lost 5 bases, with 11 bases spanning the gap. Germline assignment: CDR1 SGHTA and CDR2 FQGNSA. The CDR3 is CASSSRTGTEAFF. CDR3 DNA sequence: TGTGCCAGCAGCTCCCGGACCGGTACTGAAGCTTTCTTT.

CDR3 residues: CASSRTYTEAFF. CDR3 in DNA: TGTGCCAGCAGCCGAACATACACTGAAGCTTTCTTT. V usage is TRBV4-2 and J usage is TRBJ1-1; D is unresolved. The germline V gene has CDR1 LGHNA and CDR2 YNFKEQ. Trimming took 4 bases from V and 3 from J, leaving 6 bases between them. CDR3 length equals 12 residues.

CDR3 sequence reads: CAWSRNSGANQPQHF. For the CDR3, the DNA is TGTGCCTGGAGTAGGAACTCTGGGGCTAATCAGCCCCAGCATTTT. V usage is TRBV30 and J usage is TRBJ1-5; D is possibly TRBD1 (5 bases). V gave up 2 bases and J gave up 4 bases, with 15 bases separating them. The CDR3 contains 15 residues. Germline V lookup: CDR1 GTSNPN, CDR2 SVGIG (reference sequence).

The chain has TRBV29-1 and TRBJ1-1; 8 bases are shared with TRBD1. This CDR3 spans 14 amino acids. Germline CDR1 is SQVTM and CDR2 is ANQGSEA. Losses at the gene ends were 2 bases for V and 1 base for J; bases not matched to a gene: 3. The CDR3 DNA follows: TGCAGCGTTGAAAGGGACAGGACGAACACTGAAGCTTTCTTT. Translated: CSVERDRTNTEAFF.

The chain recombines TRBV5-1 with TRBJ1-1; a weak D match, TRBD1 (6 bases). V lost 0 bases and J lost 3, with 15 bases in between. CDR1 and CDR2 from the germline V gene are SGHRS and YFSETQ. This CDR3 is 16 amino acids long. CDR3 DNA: TGCGCCAGCAGCTTGGGTCCCAGGGGAGAGGACACTGAAGCTTTCTTT. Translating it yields CASSLGPRGEDTEAFF. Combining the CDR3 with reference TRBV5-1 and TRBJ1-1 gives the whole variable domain KAGVTQTPRYLIKTRGQQVTLSCSPISGHRSVSWYQQTPGQGLQFLFEYFSETQRNKGNFPGRFSGRQFSNSRSEMNVSTLELGDSALYLCASSLGPRGEDTEAFFGQGTRLTVV.

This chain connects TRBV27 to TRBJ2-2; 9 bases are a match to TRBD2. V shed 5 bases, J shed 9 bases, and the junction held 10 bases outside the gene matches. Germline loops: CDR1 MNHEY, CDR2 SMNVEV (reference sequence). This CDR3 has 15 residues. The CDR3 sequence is CASSAGGTSIWELFF. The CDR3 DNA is TGTGCCAGCAGTGCGGGGGGGACTAGCATCTGGGAGCTGTTTTTT.

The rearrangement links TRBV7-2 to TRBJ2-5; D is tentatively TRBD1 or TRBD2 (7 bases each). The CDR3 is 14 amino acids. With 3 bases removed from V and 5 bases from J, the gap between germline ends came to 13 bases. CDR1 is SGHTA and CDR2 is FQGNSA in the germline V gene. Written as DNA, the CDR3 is TGTGCCAGCAGCTTTGGAGCGGGACAGGAGACCCAGTACTTC. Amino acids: CASSFGAGQETQYF.

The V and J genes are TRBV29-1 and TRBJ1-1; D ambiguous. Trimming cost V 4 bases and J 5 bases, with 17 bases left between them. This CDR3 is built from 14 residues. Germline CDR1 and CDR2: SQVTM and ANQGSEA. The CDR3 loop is CSVAGGSAKTEAFF. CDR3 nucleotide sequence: TGCAGCGTTGCAGGAGGGTCGGCGAAAACTGAAGCTTTCTTT.

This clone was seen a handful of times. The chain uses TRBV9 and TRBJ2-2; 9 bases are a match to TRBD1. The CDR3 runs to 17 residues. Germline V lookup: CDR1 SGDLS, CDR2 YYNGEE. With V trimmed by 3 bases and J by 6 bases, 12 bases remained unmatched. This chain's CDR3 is CASSAGQGFWSAGELFF. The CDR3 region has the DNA TGTGCCAGCAGCGCGGGACAGGGATTCTGGTCGGCCGGGGAGCTGTTTTTT.

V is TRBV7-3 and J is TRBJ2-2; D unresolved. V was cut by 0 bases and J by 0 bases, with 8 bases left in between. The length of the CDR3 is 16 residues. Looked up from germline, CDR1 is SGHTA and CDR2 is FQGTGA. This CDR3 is CASSLTASANTGELFF. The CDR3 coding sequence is TGTGCCAGCAGCTTAACAGCGTCCGCGAACACCGGGGAGCTGTTTTTT.

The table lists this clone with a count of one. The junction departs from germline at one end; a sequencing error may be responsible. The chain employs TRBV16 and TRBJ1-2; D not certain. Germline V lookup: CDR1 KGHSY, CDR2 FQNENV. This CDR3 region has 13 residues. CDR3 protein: CASNQGESYGYTF. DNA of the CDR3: TGTGCCAGCAACCAAGGAGAGTCCTATGGCTACACCTTC.

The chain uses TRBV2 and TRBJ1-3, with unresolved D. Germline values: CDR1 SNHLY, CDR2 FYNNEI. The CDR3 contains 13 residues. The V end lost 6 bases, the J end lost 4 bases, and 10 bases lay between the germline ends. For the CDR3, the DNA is TGTGCCAGCAGACCTTTTCCGGGAAACACCATATATTTT. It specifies CASRPFPGNTIYF.

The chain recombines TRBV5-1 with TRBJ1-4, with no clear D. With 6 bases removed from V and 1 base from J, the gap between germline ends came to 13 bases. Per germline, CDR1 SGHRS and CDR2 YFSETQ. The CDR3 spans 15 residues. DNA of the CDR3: TGCGCCAGCAAGATCGTGGCGGGAACTAATGAAAAACTGTTTTTT. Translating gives CASKIVAGTNEKLFF.

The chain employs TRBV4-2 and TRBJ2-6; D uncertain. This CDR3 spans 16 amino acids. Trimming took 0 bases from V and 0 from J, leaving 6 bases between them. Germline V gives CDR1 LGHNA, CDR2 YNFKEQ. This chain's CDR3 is CASSQDYDSGANVLTF. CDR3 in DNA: TGTGCCAGCAGCCAAGATTACGACTCTGGGGCCAACGTCCTGACTTTC.

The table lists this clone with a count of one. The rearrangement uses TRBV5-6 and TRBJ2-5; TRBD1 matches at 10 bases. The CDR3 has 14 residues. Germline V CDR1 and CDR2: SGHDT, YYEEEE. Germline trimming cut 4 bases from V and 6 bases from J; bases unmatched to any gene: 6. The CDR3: CASSMTGGAKTQYF. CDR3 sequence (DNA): TGTGCCAGCAGCATGACAGGGGGCGCGAAGACCCAGTACTTC.